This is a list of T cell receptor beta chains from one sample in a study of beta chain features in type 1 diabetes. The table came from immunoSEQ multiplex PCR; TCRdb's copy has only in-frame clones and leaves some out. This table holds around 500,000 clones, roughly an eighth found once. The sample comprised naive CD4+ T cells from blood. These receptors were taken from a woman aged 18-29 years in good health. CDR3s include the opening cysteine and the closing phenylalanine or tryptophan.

CDR3 protein: CASSNRAIGNTEAFF; V gene: TRBV27; J gene: TRBJ1-1
CDR3 protein: CSVRASGGDQETQYF; V gene: TRBV29-1; J gene: TRBJ2-5
CDR3 protein: CASSLGQLNTEAFF; V gene: TRBV11-2; J gene: TRBJ1-1
CDR3 protein: CASSFATVRGETQYF; V gene: TRBV5-1; J gene: TRBJ2-5
CDR3 protein: CSVRAGIDKVLGRSTPNYEQYF; V gene: TRBV29-1; J gene: TRBJ2-7
CDR3 protein: CASSRNLGTSYSNQPQHF; V gene: TRBV19; J gene: TRBJ1-5
CDR3 protein: CASSLEQAVRRLYF; V gene: TRBV7-9; J gene: TRBJ2-7
CDR3 protein: CASSLRTSGVETQYF; V gene: TRBV5-4; J gene: TRBJ2-5
CDR3 protein: CASSEWGTSGTDTQYF; V gene: TRBV25-1; J gene: TRBJ2-3
CDR3 protein: CASSRQKYYGYTF; V gene: TRBV28; J gene: TRBJ1-2
CDR3 protein: CASSPRPLNMNTEAFF; V gene: TRBV7-2; J gene: TRBJ1-1
CDR3 protein: CASSFTRVNEQFF; V gene: TRBV6-5; J gene: TRBJ2-1
CDR3 protein: CASSLSGVLTF; V gene: TRBV5-8; J gene: TRBJ2-6
CDR3 protein: CASSEGGQGAPGYTF; V gene: TRBV18; J gene: TRBJ1-2
CDR3 protein: CASHHLSANVLTF; V gene: TRBV28; J gene: TRBJ2-6
CDR3 protein: CASSSIGQPQHF; V gene: TRBV9; J gene: TRBJ1-5
CDR3 protein: CASSPHPRGPVNTEAFF; V gene: TRBV4-1; J gene: TRBJ1-1
CDR3 protein: CASSEGQANTGELFF; V gene: TRBV5-4; J gene: TRBJ2-2
CDR3 protein: CASSSWLAGNNEQFF; V gene: TRBV7-8; J gene: TRBJ2-1
CDR3 protein: CASSRTSKYEQYF; V gene: TRBV14; J gene: TRBJ2-7
CDR3 protein: CASSAGAREQFF; V gene: TRBV7-9; J gene: TRBJ2-1
CDR3 protein: CASSDSTGGNYGYTF; V gene: TRBV25-1; J gene: TRBJ1-2
CDR3 protein: CASSRAGASGTGELFF; V gene: TRBV4-1; J gene: TRBJ2-2
CDR3 protein: CASSPSRGTDTQYF; V gene: TRBV14; J gene: TRBJ2-3
CDR3 protein: CASSLRFQETQYF; V gene: TRBV11-3; J gene: TRBJ2-5
CDR3 protein: CASSNPGQSTGELFF; V gene: TRBV5-4; J gene: TRBJ2-2
CDR3 protein: CAIRTSTGNTIYF; V gene: TRBV10-3; J gene: TRBJ1-3
CDR3 protein: CASSLTWDRGTDTQYF; V gene: TRBV18; J gene: TRBJ2-3
CDR3 protein: CASSTDVGGETQYF; V gene: TRBV28; J gene: TRBJ2-5
CDR3 protein: CASSYSRGLVQYF; V gene: TRBV6-5; J gene: TRBJ2-3
CDR3 protein: CASSRTSRLAGDYEQYF; V gene: TRBV13; J gene: TRBJ2-7
CDR3 protein: CASSLTRGTSGRQETQYF; V gene: TRBV7-3; J gene: TRBJ2-5
CDR3 protein: CASSLAQSVHEQFF; V gene: TRBV11-3; J gene: TRBJ2-1
CDR3 protein: CSAVYRSYNEQFF; V gene: TRBV29-1; J gene: TRBJ2-1
CDR3 protein: CASSFGLAGPYEQYF; V gene: TRBV6-5; J gene: TRBJ2-7
CDR3 protein: CASSPGAREQYF; V gene: TRBV18; J gene: TRBJ2-7
CDR3 protein: CASIKATGEQFF; V gene: TRBV28; J gene: TRBJ2-1
CDR3 protein: CSAGRADEQFF; V gene: TRBV20-1; J gene: TRBJ2-1
CDR3 protein: CASSSTQIHEQFF; V gene: TRBV11-3; J gene: TRBJ2-1
CDR3 protein: CASSLGRGNQETQYF; V gene: TRBV5-1; J gene: TRBJ2-5
CDR3 protein: CATQKREPYNEQFF; V gene: TRBV19; J gene: TRBJ2-1
CDR3 protein: CASSVLAGEQYF; V gene: TRBV5-6; J gene: TRBJ2-7
CDR3 protein: CASSLPPPRADTQYF; V gene: TRBV7-9; J gene: TRBJ2-3
CDR3 protein: CASSRSLQGSYEQYF; V gene: TRBV4-3; J gene: TRBJ2-7
CDR3 protein: CASSPPRSGPDTQYF; V gene: TRBV7-2; J gene: TRBJ2-3
CDR3 protein: CASSLPLRQRKAFF; V gene: TRBV27; J gene: TRBJ1-1
CDR3 protein: CASSRLGRANTEAFF; V gene: TRBV27; J gene: TRBJ1-1
CDR3 protein: CASRIQGIETQYF; V gene: TRBV6-1; J gene: TRBJ2-5
CDR3 protein: CASSRDRRDTQYF; V gene: TRBV11-3; J gene: TRBJ2-3
CDR3 protein: CASSPPSDTQYF; V gene: TRBV7-2; J gene: TRBJ2-3
CDR3 protein: CAWSEVWGKTQYF; V gene: TRBV30; J gene: TRBJ2-5
CDR3 protein: CATTNNEQFF; V gene: TRBV2; J gene: TRBJ2-1
CDR3 protein: CASSHRNTGELFF; V gene: TRBV7-2; J gene: TRBJ2-2